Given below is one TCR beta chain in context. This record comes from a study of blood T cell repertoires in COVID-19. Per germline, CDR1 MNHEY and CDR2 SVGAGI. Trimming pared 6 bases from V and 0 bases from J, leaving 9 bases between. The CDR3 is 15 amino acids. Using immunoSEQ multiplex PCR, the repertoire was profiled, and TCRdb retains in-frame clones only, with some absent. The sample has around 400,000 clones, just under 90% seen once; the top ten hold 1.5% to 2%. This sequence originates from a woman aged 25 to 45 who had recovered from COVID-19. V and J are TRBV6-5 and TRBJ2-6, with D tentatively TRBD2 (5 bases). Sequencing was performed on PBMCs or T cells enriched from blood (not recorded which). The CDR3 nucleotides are TGTGCCAGCAGCTTCGCGGGCTCTGGGGCCAACGTCCTGACTTTC. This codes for CASSFAGSGANVLTF.